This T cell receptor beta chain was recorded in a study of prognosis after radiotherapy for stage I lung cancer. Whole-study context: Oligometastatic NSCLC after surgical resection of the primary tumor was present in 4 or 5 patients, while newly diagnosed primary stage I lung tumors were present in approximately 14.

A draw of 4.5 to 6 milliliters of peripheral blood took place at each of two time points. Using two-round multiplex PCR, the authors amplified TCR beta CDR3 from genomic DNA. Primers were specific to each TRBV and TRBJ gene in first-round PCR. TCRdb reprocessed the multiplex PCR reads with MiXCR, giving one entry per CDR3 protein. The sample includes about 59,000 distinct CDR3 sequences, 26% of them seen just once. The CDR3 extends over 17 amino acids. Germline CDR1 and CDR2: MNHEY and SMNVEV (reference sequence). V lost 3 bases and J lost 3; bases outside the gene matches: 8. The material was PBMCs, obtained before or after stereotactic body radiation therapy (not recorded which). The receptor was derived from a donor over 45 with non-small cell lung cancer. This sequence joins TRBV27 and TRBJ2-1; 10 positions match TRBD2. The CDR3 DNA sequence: TGTGCCAGCAGTTTTGGGCTAGCGGGGGCTTACTACAATGAGCAGTTCTTC. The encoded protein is CASSFGLAGAYYNEQFF.